This TCR beta chain was captured by sequencing in a study of cytomegalovirus exposure and HLA in healthy donors. V lost 6 bases and J lost 6; bases outside the gene matches: 4. The CDR3 consists of 14 residues. The germline V gene has CDR1 LNHNV and CDR2 YYDKDF (reference sequence). Vbeta (60) and Jbeta (13) primers were used in the PCR. Some clones are missing from TCRdb's copy, which holds only in-frame ones; the method was immunoSEQ multiplex PCR. The sample yields 100,000 to 140,000 clones, around 78% seen once. The gene calls are TRBV15 and TRBJ2-1; TRBD1 aligns across 11 bases. The TCR originated in a young man in good health and CMV-seronegative. Sequencing was performed on PBMCs. CDR3 loop: CATRDRGRTNEQFF. CDR3 nucleotide sequence: TGTGCCACCAGGGACAGGGGGCGGACCAATGAGCAGTTCTTC. The whole variable domain, remainder taken from reference TRBV15 and TRBJ2-1, is DAMVIQNPRYQVTQFGKPVTLSCSQTLNHNVMYWYQQKSSQAPKLLFHYYDKDFNNEADTPDNFQSRRPNTSFCFLDIRSPGLGDTAMYLCATRDRGRTNEQFFGPGTRLTVL.